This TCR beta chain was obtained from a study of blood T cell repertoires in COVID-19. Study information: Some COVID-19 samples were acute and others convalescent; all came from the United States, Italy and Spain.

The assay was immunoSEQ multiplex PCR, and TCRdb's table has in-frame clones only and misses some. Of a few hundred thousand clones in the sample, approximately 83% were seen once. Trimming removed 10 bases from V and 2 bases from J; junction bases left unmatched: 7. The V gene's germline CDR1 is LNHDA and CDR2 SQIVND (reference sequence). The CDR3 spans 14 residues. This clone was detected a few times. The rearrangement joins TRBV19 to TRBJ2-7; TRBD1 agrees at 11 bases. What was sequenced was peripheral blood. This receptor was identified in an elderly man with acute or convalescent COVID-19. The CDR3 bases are TGTGCCACCCGACCGGGACAGGGGGCCTACGAGCAGTACTTC. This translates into CATRPGQGAYEQYF.